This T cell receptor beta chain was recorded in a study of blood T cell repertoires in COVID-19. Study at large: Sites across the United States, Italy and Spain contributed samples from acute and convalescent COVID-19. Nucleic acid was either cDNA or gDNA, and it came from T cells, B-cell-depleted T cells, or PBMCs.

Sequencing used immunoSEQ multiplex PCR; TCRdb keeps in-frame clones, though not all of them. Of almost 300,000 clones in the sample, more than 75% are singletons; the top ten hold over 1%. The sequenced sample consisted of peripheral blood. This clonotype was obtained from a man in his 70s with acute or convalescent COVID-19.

DNA for the CDR3: TGTGCCAGCTCTTCGGGACTAGCGGGAGACGAGCAGTACTTC. Translating it yields CASSSGLAGDEQYF. The gene calls are TRBV18 and TRBJ2-7; TRBD2 aligns across 14 bases. V trimming: 6 bases; J trimming: 5 bases; junction bases outside the gene matches: 3. This CDR3 is built from 14 residues. Looked up from germline, CDR1 is KGHSH and CDR2 is LQKENI.